This TCR beta chain was profiled in a study of follicular helper T cells after annual influenza vaccination. Findings and caveats of the study: ICOS+CD38+ cTfh clonality change tracked circulating plasmablast frequency change. Productive TCRB sequences came from only roughly 9.5-22% of cells.

V was clipped by 5 bases and J by 7 bases, with 15 bases between them. This CDR3 comprises 14 residues. Germline CDR1 and CDR2: LNHDA and SQIVND (reference sequence). Documented time point: 2015-2016 season, pre-vaccination. Vaccine contraindications, substance abuse, HIV/AIDS, active malignancy and active illness excluded donors. Turning to this clone: The antigen is undetermined.

Repertoires were generated with immunoSEQ multiplex PCR, while TCRdb's copy carries only in-frame clones and drops some. This sample has some 10,000 clones, with about 85% found just once. The origin of this receptor is an adult who received the influenza vaccine. The gene calls are TRBV19 and TRBJ1-5; D might be TRBD1 (6 bases). Material: CXCR5+ CD38- circulating T follicular helper cells from blood, obtained on the day of influenza vaccination. Noted subset: circulating Tfh, non-naive CD4+CXCR5+PD-1+ (ICOS+CD38+ or ICOS-CD38-). The CDR3 loop reads CASSWQGQGQPQHF. The CDR3, as DNA: TGTGCCAGTAGTTGGCAGGGGCAGGGGCAGCCCCAGCATTTT.